The rows below give T cell receptor beta chains drawn from one sample of a study of a mutant IDH1 vaccine in newly diagnosed glioma. Their target antigens are unknown. Profiling relied on immunoSEQ multiplex PCR, and the TCRdb table lists in-frame clones only, not all of them. The sample includes fewer than 35,000 clones, almost 90% seen only once; the top ten take around 21%. The sample here was PBMCs, taken from a glioma patient whose treatment included an IDH1 peptide vaccine. These receptors were collected from a man younger than 35 with glioma. Both conserved end residues are part of each CDR3. D genes are given only for firm matches. A clone size is listed for some rows: how often the clone was seen (once, few, many), or a class if it is expanded.

j_call,d_call,cdr3_length,clone_size,v_call,cdr3_aa,cdr3_nt
TRBJ1-5,-,19,-,TRBV21-1,CASSGRSSPNLNSNQPQHF,TGTGCCAGCAGCGGTAGGAGCAGTCCGAATCTGAATAGCAATCAGCCCCAGCATTTT
TRBJ1-1,-,9,-,TRBV29-1,CSVSNGAFF,TGCAGCGTCTCGAACGGAGCTTTCTTT
TRBJ2-7,-,15,-,TRBV28,CASRLGQPGGSEQYF,TGTGCCAGCAGACTGGGACAGCCAGGAGGGTCCGAGCAGTACTTC
TRBJ1-1,-,18,-,TRBV4-3,CASSQKFLRVNKGTEAFF,TGCGCCAGCAGCCAAAAGTTTCTTCGTGTCAACAAAGGAACTGAAGCTTTCTTT
TRBJ1-1,TRBD1,19,once,TRBV5-1,CASSLDPRQGGNSRTEAFF,TGCGCCAGCAGCTTGGATCCCCGACAGGGCGGTAATTCCCGCACTGAAGCTTTCTTT
TRBJ1-1,-,13,few,TRBV7-2,CASVPGFVTEAFF,TGTGCCAGCGTACCGGGGTTTGTCACTGAAGCTTTCTTT
TRBJ1-2,-,15,-,TRBV4-3,CASSQQDGRGYGYTF,TGCGCCAGCAGCCAACAGGACGGGCGTGGGTATGGCTACACCTTC
TRBJ1-2,-,13,once,TRBV7-9,CASSLRGGDGYTF,TGTGCCAGCAGCTTACGGGGGGGTGATGGCTACACCTTC
TRBJ2-7,-,12,-,TRBV7-9,CASSSSVYEQYF,TGTGCCAGCAGCTCCTCCGTCTACGAGCAGTACTTC
TRBJ2-5,TRBD1,15,-,TRBV15,CATSPTGRVRETQYF,TGTGCCACCAGCCCGACAGGGCGGGTTCGGGAGACCCAGTACTTC
TRBJ2-7,TRBD1,14,-,TRBV2,CASRQGAESHEQYF,TGTGCCAGCAGACAGGGGGCTGAGTCCCACGAGCAGTACTTC
TRBJ1-5,TRBD1,15,few,TRBV28,CASSSTGGASQPQHF,TGTGCCAGCAGTTCGACAGGGGGCGCGTCGCAGCCCCAGCATTTT
TRBJ1-2,TRBD1,13,-,TRBV27,CASSSTGSYGYTF,TGTGCCAGCAGTTCGACAGGGTCCTATGGCTACACCTTC
TRBJ2-7,-,14,-,TRBV6-1,CASSERRRTSEQYF,TGTGCCAGCAGTGAAAGGAGGAGGACTTCCGAGCAGTACTTC
TRBJ1-5,-,14,-,TRBV30,CAWAPREGYQPQHF,TGTGCCTGGGCCCCCAGGGAAGGGTATCAGCCCCAGCATTTT
TRBJ2-5,-,15,-,TRBV4-3,CASSQDWGGGETQYF,TGCGCCAGCAGCCAAGATTGGGGGGGCGGGGAGACCCAGTACTTC
TRBJ2-1,-,13,-,TRBV5-1,CASSLDMGSPWIF,TGCGCCAGCAGCTTGGATATGGGGTCTCCTTGGATCTTC
TRBJ1-2,TRBD1,12,-,TRBV6-5,CASSYSTGHLTF,TGTGCCAGCAGTTACTCGACAGGGCACTTAACCTTC
TRBJ2-5,TRBD2,17,-,TRBV5-1,CASSPGTSGFLRETQYF,TGCGCCAGCAGCCCCGGGACTAGCGGGTTCCTCAGGGAGACCCAGTACTTC
TRBJ1-1,-,10,-,TRBV29-1,CSGIDTEAFF,TGCAGCGGAATCGACACTGAAGCTTTCTTT
TRBJ1-2,-,14,-,TRBV5-1,CASSLADSSYGYTF,TGCGCCAGCAGCTTGGCCGATAGCTCCTATGGCTACACCTTC
TRBJ2-7,-,14,-,TRBV29-1,CSHGDTALTREQYF,TGCAGCCACGGAGATACGGCCCTAACGCGGGAGCAGTACTTC
TRBJ1-2,-,15,-,TRBV9,CASSGREQSGYGYTF,TGTGCCAGCAGCGGCCGGGAGCAATCTGGCTATGGCTACACCTTC
TRBJ1-5,-,13,-,TRBV19,CASTGGMRQPQHF,TGTGCCAGTACGGGGGGCATGCGTCAGCCCCAGCATTTT
TRBJ1-1,-,13,-,TRBV7-9,CASSTQGNTEAFF,TGTGCCAGCAGCACCCAGGGAAACACTGAAGCTTTCTTT
TRBJ1-5,TRBD1,17,few,TRBV7-9,CASSLARGQGRNQPQHF,TGTGCCAGCAGCTTAGCCAGGGGACAGGGACGCAATCAGCCCCAGCATTTT
TRBJ2-7,TRBD1,16,-,TRBV6-5,CASSYVGGTGSYEQYF,TGTGCCAGCAGTTACGTGGGGGGGACAGGGTCCTACGAGCAGTACTTC
TRBJ1-1,TRBD1,18,-,TRBV25-1,CASSAYFPTGTGGSEAFF,TGTGCCAGCAGTGCTTATTTCCCGACCGGGACAGGGGGAAGTGAAGCTTTCTTT
TRBJ2-1,TRBD2,15,-,TRBV7-9,CASTARTSGGNEQFF,TGTGCCAGCACCGCCCGGACTAGCGGAGGGAATGAGCAGTTCTTC
TRBJ2-7,-,16,-,TRBV9,CASSESAGQASYEQYF,TGTGCCAGCAGCGAGTCAGCGGGACAGGCCTCCTACGAGCAGTACTTC
TRBJ1-2,-,12,once,TRBV30,CAWKGPHYGYTF,TGTGCCTGGAAAGGGCCTCACTATGGCTACACCTTC
TRBJ1-4,TRBD1,15,-,TRBV2,CASSEGDRGGEKLFF,TGTGCCAGCAGTGAAGGGGACAGGGGGGGTGAAAAACTGTTTTTT
TRBJ1-1,-,13,few,TRBV27,CASSLTGNTEAFF,TGTGCCAGCAGTTTAACGGGGAACACTGAAGCTTTCTTT
TRBJ2-1,TRBD1,15,-,TRBV6-5,CASKKDRGRYNEQFF,TGTGCCAGCAAGAAGGACAGGGGTCGCTACAATGAGCAGTTCTTC
TRBJ2-2,TRBD1,16,once,TRBV5-6,CASSLQGAFGTGELFF,TGTGCCAGCAGCTTGCAGGGGGCGTTTGGCACCGGGGAGCTGTTTTTT
TRBJ2-7,TRBD2,15,-,TRBV28,CASTLGGGTSGEQYF,TGTGCCAGCACCCTGGGAGGGGGGACTAGCGGCGAGCAGTACTTC
TRBJ2-7,-,14,-,TRBV30,CAWSWGFRSYEQYF,TGTGCCTGGAGTTGGGGGTTCCGCTCCTACGAGCAGTACTTC
TRBJ1-2,-,16,-,TRBV4-3,CASSQLPSPGIYGYTF,TGCGCCAGCAGCCAACTTCCCTCCCCAGGGATCTATGGCTACACCTTC
TRBJ2-5,TRBD1,15,-,TRBV5-6,CASSLLQGVGETQYF,TGTGCCAGCAGCTTGTTACAGGGGGTAGGGGAGACCCAGTACTTC